The entry below describes one T cell receptor (beta chain). Its antigen is unidentified. The data derive from a study of pediatric ulcerative colitis. TCRdb keeps only in-frame clones here, not all; method: immunoSEQ multiplex PCR. The top ten hold 3% to 3.5% of the sample, which has approximately 1,400 clones, about nine tenths seen once. General study results and limits: Two rectal CDR3 clonotypes occurred in all ulcerative colitis patients. Ulcerative colitis patients shared more blood-rectal clones than controls.

This CDR3 region has 14 residues. CDR1 and CDR2 from the germline V gene are SGHNT and YYREEE (reference sequence). The V and J ends lost 4 bases and 2 bases respectively, with 12 bases between them. Sequencing used blood. This chain joins TRBV5-4 and TRBJ2-5, with D maybe TRBD1 (5 bases). The TCR was taken from a boy aged 5 to 17 with severe ulcerative colitis. DNA of the CDR3: TGTGCCAGCAGCGGCAAGGGGTTTCAAGAGACCCAGTACTTC. Translated: CASSGKGFQETQYF.